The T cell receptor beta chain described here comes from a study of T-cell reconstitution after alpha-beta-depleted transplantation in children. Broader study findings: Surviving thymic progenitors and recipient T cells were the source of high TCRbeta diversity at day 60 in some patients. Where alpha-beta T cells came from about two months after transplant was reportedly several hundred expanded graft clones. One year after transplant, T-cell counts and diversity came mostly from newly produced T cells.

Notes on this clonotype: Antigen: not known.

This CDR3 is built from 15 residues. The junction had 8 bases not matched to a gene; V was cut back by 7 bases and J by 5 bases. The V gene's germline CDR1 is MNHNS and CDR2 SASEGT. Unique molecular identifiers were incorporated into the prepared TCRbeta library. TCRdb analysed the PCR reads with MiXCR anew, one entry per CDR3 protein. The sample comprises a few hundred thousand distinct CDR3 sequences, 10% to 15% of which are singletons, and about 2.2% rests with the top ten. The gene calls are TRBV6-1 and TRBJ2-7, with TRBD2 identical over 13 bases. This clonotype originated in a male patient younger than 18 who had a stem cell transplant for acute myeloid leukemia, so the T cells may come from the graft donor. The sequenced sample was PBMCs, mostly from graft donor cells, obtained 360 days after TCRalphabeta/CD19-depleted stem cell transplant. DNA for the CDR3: TGTGCCAGCACCCAAGGACTAGCGGGAGTCCACGAGCAGTACTTC. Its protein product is CASTQGLAGVHEQYF.